This entry lists 18 T cell receptor beta chains sequenced from one sample in a study of cytomegalovirus exposure and HLA in healthy donors. Amplification used 60 Vbeta primers and 13 Jbeta primers. Assay: immunoSEQ multiplex PCR; the TCRdb copy retains only in-frame clones and omits some. This sample has fewer than 200,000 clones; roughly nine tenths occur once, and the top ten carry 0.75% to 0.95%. Sequenced: PBMCs. Receptor source: a woman in her twenties or thirties in good health and CMV-seronegative.

The chain links TRBV28 to TRBJ1-4; D perhaps matches TRBD1 (6 bases). Per the germline V gene, CDR1 is MDHEN and CDR2 is SYDVKM. Trimming cost V 5 bases and J 6 bases, with 13 bases left between them. The CDR3 is 14 amino acids. The CDR3 region has the DNA TGTGCCAGCAGTAGACAGGACGATGATGAAAAACTGTTTTTT. Translating gives CASSRQDDDEKLFF.

This chain connects TRBV5-1 to TRBJ2-1, with 9 bases aligning to TRBD1. Germline values: CDR1 SGHRS, CDR2 YFSETQ. There are 16 residues in the CDR3. V was clipped by 5 bases and J by 1 base; unmatched bases: 7. The CDR3 region has the DNA TGCGCCAGCAGGTCCGGGACAGGGACATCCTACAATGAGCAGTTCTTC. Its protein product is CASRSGTGTSYNEQFF. Full variable domain (remainder filled in from reference TRBV5-1 and TRBJ2-1): KAGVTQTPRYLIKTRGQQVTLSCSPISGHRSVSWYQQTPGQGLQFLFEYFSETQRNKGNFPGRFSGRQFSNSRSEMNVSTLELGDSALYLCASRSGTGTSYNEQFFGPGTRLTVL.

The chain is built from TRBV7-3 and TRBJ1-1, with D uncertain. The CDR3 is 17 residues long. Germline CDR1 is SGHTA and CDR2 is FQGTGA. Trimming took off 3 bases at V and 0 bases at J, with 17 bases between the two ends. The CDR3: CASSFIPTVLMNTEAFF. DNA of the CDR3: TGTGCCAGCAGCTTCATACCAACGGTGCTGATGAACACTGAAGCTTTCTTT.

The chain couples TRBV5-1 to TRBJ2-1, with 8 bases lining up with TRBD1. CDR1 is SGHRS and CDR2 is YFSETQ in the germline V gene. V gave up 3 bases and J gave up 8 bases; unmatched junction bases: 10. The CDR3 contains 15 residues. The CDR3 region has the DNA TGCGCCAGCAGCTACGGAGCAGGGGGCTCGGATGAGCAGTTCTTC. It is translated as CASSYGAGGSDEQFF.

The V gene is TRBV9, the J gene TRBJ2-2; 12 bases align to TRBD2. The CDR3 contains 18 residues. Germline V gene data show CDR1 as SGDLS and CDR2 as YYNGEE. V shed 4 bases and J 3 bases; nucleotides not matched to a gene: 10. CDR3 bases: TGTGCCAGCAGCCTCGAAGGACTAGCGGGGCCTTACACCGGGGAGCTGTTTTTT. Translation: CASSLEGLAGPYTGELFF.

The V and J genes are TRBV10-3 and TRBJ1-4, with D possibly TRBD1 on 6 matching bases. V dropped 7 bases and J dropped 5 bases, with 11 bases sitting between them. In germline, CDR1 is ENHRY, CDR2 SYGVKD. The CDR3 runs to 13 residues. The CDR3 loop reads CAINGQPNEKLFF. CDR3 coding DNA: TGTGCCATCAATGGACAGCCAAATGAAAAACTGTTTTTT.

The chain combines TRBV15 with TRBJ2-2; 12 positions match TRBD2. Germline CDR1 is LNHNV and CDR2 is YYDKDF (reference sequence). Trimming at V came to 1 base and at J to 1 base, leaving 7 bases not matched to a gene. The CDR3 spans 19 residues. CDR3 amino acids: CATSRGPQTSGGNTGELFF. The CDR3 nucleotides read TGTGCCACCAGCAGAGGCCCCCAGACTAGCGGGGGGAACACCGGGGAGCTGTTTTTT.

The CDR3 nucleotides read TGTGCCAGTAGTACTCAGGCGCTGAATCAGCCCCAGCATTTT. Protein sequence: CASSTQALNQPQHF. The rearrangement links TRBV19 to TRBJ1-5; no firm D call. The CDR3 loop spans 14 amino acids. Germline CDR1 reads LNHDA; CDR2 reads SQIVND (reference sequence). V lost 4 bases to trimming and J lost 4 bases, with 11 bases between them.

CDR3 DNA sequence: TGTGCCAGCAGGCAGGGGCCCGATTCACCCCTCCACTTT. Translated: CASRQGPDSPLHF. This chain connects TRBV5-5 to TRBJ1-6, with D perhaps matching TRBD1 (6 bases). V was pared by 5 bases and J by 8 bases, with 11 bases between. This CDR3 has 13 amino acids. Germline V gives CDR1 SGHKS, CDR2 YYEKEE (reference sequence).

The chain carries TRBV7-2 and TRBJ1-1, with 8 bases that match TRBD1. The CDR3 covers 14 residues. The germline gives CDR1 SGHTA, CDR2 FQGNSA. The J segment lost 5 bases and the V segment lost 5 bases, leaving 7 bases of the junction unmatched. CDR3 bases: TGTGCCAGCAGCCAAGGACAGGGTTGGACTGAAGCTTTCTTT. It specifies CASSQGQGWTEAFF.

The V call is TRBV9, the J call TRBJ1-1; 7 positions match TRBD1. V lost 4 bases and J lost 7; bases outside the gene matches: 10. CDR3 length equals 14 residues. The V gene's germline CDR1 is SGDLS and CDR2 YYNGEE. This chain's CDR3 is CASSLQGIKGEAFF. The CDR3 DNA reads TGTGCCAGCAGCTTACAGGGGATAAAGGGTGAAGCTTTCTTT.

This sequence joins TRBV6-1 and TRBJ2-2; perhaps TRBD1 as D (6 bases). Per germline, CDR1 MNHNS and CDR2 SASEGT. The CDR3 runs to 16 residues. V was shortened by 3 bases and J by 5 bases, with 16 bases between the two germline ends. CDR3 nucleotides: TGTGCCAGCAGTGATTGGGTGGGGCAGGGGACCGGGGAGCTGTTTTTT. This gives the protein CASSDWVGQGTGELFF.

The chain couples TRBV5-1 to TRBJ1-5; 7 nucleotides agree with TRBD1. Germline CDR1 SGHRS, CDR2 YFSETQ. CDR3 size: 12 residues. The ends lost 9 bases at V and 7 bases at J; junction bases unmatched: 7. CDR3 loop: CANRQGGQPQHF. CDR3 nucleotide sequence: TGCGCCAACCGACAGGGAGGACAGCCCCAGCATTTT. The full variable domain, rest sourced from reference TRBV5-1 and TRBJ1-5, is KAGVTQTPRYLIKTRGQQVTLSCSPISGHRSVSWYQQTPGQGLQFLFEYFSETQRNKGNFPGRFSGRQFSNSRSEMNVSTLELGDSALYLCANRQGGQPQHFGDGTRLSIL.

The chain couples TRBV6-4 to TRBJ2-1, with TRBD1 identical over 9 bases. V lost 3 bases, J lost 2 bases, and 2 bases stayed unmatched. The CDR3 covers 15 residues. CDR1 is MRHNA, CDR2 SNTAGT, per germline. The CDR3 DNA follows: TGTGCCAGCAGTGAGACAGGGGGGACCTACAATGAGCAGTTCTTC. Translated: CASSETGGTYNEQFF.

This clone was observed once. The rearrangement links TRBV11-2 to TRBJ2-2, with D maybe TRBD2 (5 bases). CDR3 length: 14 residues. Germline values: CDR1 SGHAT, CDR2 FQNNGV. Trimming removed 6 bases from V and 5 bases from J, with 13 bases in between. DNA of the CDR3: TGTGCCAGCAGACCCCACCGAGGGACCGGGGAGCTGTTTTTT. Protein: CASRPHRGTGELFF.

The CDR3 DNA reads as TGTGCCAGCAGCCCAGACGTGCGGGGGGCGGGAAACATTCAGTACTTC. This gives the protein CASSPDVRGAGNIQYF. The chain has TRBV9 and TRBJ2-4, with 8 bases identical to TRBD2. The length of the CDR3 is 16 residues. Germline lookup yields CDR1 SGDLS and CDR2 YYNGEE. V lost 4 bases to trimming and J lost 6 bases; unmatched junction nucleotides: 12.

This rearrangement joins TRBV5-4 to TRBJ2-1, with a possible D match to TRBD2 (5 bases). This CDR3 has 16 residues. Trimming took off 4 bases at V and 0 bases at J, with 14 bases between the two ends. Germline V gene data show CDR1 as SGHNT and CDR2 as YYREEE (reference sequence). This CDR3 is CASSPKRTGSYNEQFF. In DNA, the CDR3 is TGTGCCAGCAGCCCGAAAAGGACTGGCTCCTACAATGAGCAGTTCTTC.

The chain has TRBV30 and TRBJ1-1; D remains unclear. Trimming stripped 0 bases from V and 5 bases from J, with 4 bases between. Germline CDR1 is GTSNPN and CDR2 is SVGIG (reference sequence). The CDR3 runs to 11 residues. The CDR3 bases are TGTGCCTGGAGTGTCGGGACTGAAGCTTTCTTT. Its protein is CAWSVGTEAFF.